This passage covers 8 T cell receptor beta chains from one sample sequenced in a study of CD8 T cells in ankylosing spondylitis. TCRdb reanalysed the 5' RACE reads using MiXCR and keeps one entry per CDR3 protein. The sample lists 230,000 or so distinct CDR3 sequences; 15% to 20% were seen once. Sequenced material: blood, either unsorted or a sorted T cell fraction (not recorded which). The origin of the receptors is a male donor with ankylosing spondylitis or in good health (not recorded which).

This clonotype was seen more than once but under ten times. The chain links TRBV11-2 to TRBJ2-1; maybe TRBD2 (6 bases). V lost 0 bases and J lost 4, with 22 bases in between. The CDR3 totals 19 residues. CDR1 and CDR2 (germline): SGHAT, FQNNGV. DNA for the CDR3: TGTGCCAGCAGCTTAGATCCACTAGCTCCGGAAAAAGGTTACAATGAGCAGTTCTTC. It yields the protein CASSLDPLAPEKGYNEQFF.

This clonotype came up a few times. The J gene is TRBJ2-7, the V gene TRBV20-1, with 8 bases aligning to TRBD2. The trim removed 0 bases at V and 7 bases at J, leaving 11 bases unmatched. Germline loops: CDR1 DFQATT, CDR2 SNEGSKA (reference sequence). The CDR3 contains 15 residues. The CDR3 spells CSARDRLAGLLEQYF. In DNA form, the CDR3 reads TGCAGTGCTAGAGATCGGCTAGCGGGCCTCTTGGAGCAGTACTTC.

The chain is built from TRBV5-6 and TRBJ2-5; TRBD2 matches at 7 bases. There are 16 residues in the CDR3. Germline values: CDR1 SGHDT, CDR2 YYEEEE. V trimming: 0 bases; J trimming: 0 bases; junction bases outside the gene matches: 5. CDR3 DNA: TGTGCCAGCAGCTTGGCGGCTAGCGGAAACCAAGAGACCCAGTACTTC. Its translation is CASSLAASGNQETQYF.

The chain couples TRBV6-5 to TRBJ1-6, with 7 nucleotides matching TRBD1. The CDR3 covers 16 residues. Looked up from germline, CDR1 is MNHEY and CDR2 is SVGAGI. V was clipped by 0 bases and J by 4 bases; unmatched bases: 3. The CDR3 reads CASSYSRTGYNSPLHF. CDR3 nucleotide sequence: TGTGCCAGCAGTTACTCCCGGACAGGATATAATTCACCCCTCCACTTT.

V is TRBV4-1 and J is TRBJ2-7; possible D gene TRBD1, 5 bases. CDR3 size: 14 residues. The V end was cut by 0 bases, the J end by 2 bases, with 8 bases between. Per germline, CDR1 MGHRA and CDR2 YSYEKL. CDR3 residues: CASSQESGTYEQYF. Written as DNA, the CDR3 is TGCGCCAGCAGCCAAGAGTCAGGGACCTACGAGCAGTACTTC.

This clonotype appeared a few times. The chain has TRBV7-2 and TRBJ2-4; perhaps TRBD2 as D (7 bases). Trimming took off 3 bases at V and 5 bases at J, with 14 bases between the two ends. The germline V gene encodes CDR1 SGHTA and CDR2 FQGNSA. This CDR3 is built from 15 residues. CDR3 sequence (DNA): TGTGCCAGCAGCTTGGGGAGGGGGGTCCAAAACATTCAGTACTTC. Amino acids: CASSLGRGVQNIQYF. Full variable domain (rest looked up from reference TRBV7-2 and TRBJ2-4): GAGVSQSPSNKVTEKGKDVELRCDPISGHTALYWYRQSLGQGLEFLIYFQGNSAPDKSGLPSDRFSAERTGGSVSTLTIQRTQQEDSAVYLCASSLGRGVQNIQYFGAGTRLSVL.

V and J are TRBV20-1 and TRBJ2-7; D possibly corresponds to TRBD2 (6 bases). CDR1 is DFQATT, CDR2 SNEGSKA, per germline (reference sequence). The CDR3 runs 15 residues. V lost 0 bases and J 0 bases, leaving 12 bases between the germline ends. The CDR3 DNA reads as TGCAGTGCTAGAGATCTCCGGGAGTACTCCTACGAGCAGTACTTC. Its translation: CSARDLREYSYEQYF.

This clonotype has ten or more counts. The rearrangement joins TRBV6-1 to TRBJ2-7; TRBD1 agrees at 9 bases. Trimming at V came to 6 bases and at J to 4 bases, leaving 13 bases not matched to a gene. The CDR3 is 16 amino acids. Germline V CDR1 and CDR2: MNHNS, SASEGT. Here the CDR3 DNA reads TGTGCCAGCAGCAACAATCGACAGGGGGGGACTTACGAGCAGTACTTC. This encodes CASSNNRQGGTYEQYF.